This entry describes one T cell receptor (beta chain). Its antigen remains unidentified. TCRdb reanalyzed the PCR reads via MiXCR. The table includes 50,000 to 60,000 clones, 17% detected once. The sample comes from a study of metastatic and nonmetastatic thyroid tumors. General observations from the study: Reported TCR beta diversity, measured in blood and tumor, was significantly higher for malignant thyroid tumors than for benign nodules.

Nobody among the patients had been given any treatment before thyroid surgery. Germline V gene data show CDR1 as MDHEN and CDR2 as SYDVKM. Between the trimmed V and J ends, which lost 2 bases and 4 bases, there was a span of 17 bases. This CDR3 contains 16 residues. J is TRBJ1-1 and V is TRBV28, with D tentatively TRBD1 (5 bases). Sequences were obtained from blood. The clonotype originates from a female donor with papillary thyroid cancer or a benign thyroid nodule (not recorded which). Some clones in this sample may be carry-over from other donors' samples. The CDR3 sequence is CASSLENRCHGTEAFF. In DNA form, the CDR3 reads TGTGCCAGCAGTTTAGAAAACAGGTGTCATGGCACTGAAGCTTTCTTT.